This T cell receptor beta chain emerged from a study of beta chain features in type 1 diabetes. Study-wide results and caveats: Moderate but significant shortening of TCRB CDR3s was recorded in all four CD4+ subsets from Type 1 diabetes patients.

This CDR3 has 15 amino acids. The germline V gene encodes CDR1 LNHNV and CDR2 YYDKDF (reference sequence). Trimming took off 2 bases at V and 4 bases at J, with 11 bases between the two ends. On this clone: Its antigen is unknown.

Sequencing targeted expressed TCRB transcripts, as all isolated RNA had been reverse transcribed. This table comes from immunoSEQ multiplex PCR, and its TCRdb copy is limited to in-frame clones, with some not included. The table records around 430,000 clones, 30% of them present only once. This clonotype originated in a man between 18 and 35 years old in good health. What was sequenced was naive CD4+ T cells from blood. This chain connects TRBV15 to TRBJ2-2; D is perhaps TRBD1 or TRBD2 (5 bases each). CDR3 sequence (DNA): TGTGCCACCAGCAGACCCGGGACGGGCACCGGGGAGCTGTTTTTT. It yields the protein CATSRPGTGTGELFF.